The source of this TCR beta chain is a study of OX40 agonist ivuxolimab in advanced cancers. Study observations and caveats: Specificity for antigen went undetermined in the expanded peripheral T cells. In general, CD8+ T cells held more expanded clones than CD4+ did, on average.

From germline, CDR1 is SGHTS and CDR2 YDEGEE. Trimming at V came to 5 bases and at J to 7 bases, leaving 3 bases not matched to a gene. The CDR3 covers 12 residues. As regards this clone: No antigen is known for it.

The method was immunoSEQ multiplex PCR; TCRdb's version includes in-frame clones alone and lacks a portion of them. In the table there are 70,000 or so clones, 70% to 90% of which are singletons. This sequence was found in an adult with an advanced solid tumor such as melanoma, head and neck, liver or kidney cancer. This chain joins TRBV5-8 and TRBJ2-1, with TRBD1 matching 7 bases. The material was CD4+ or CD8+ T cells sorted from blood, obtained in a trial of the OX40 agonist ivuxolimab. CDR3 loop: CASRIRGNEQFF. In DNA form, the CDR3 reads TGTGCCAGCAGGATCAGGGGGAATGAGCAGTTCTTC.